This T cell receptor (beta chain) was sequenced for a study of blood T cells in healthy people across ages. This clonotype has at least ten counts. With 2 bases clipped from V and 7 bases from J, the junction kept 8 bases outside the gene matches. The CDR3 sequence is 15 residues long. In germline, CDR1 is SGHDT, CDR2 YYEEEE. With a J-beta primer mix and a sample-barcoded 5' primer, a second PCR ran about 7 to 11 cycles. Via MiXCR, TCRdb re-called the 5' RACE reads, giving one row per CDR3 protein. The sample records approximately 800,000 distinct CDR3 sequences, approximately 60% being singletons. The clonotype was recovered from a man between 40 and 49 years old in good health. The V gene is TRBV5-6, the J gene TRBJ1-1; TRBD1 agrees at 10 bases. Sequenced sample: blood. The CDR3 spells CASSLTGTGEGEAFF. The CDR3 nucleotides are TGTGCCAGCAGCTTAACCGGGACAGGGGAGGGTGAAGCTTTCTTT.